Sequencing of this TCR beta chain was carried out in a study of blood T cell repertoires in COVID-19. About the research overall: Whether acute or convalescent, the COVID-19 samples came from the United States, Italy and Spain. Sample material is recorded as cDNA or gDNA derived from T cells, B-cell-depleted T cells, or PBMCs.

Authors' processing steps: Cell counts per sample came from amplifying reference gene primers. The data were produced by immunoSEQ multiplex PCR, yet TCRdb's version contains in-frame clones alone and is incomplete. V, J and clone size derive from that table, while D and trimming were established from the DNA sequence. Of 370,000 or so clones in the sample, about 80% were seen once. CDR1 is GTSNPN, CDR2 SVGIG, per germline (reference sequence). Losses at the gene ends were 5 bases for V and 1 base for J; bases not matched to a gene: 2. The CDR3 spans 12 residues. The chain couples TRBV30 to TRBJ2-7; TRBD2 agrees at 7 bases. The source is a human donor with acute or convalescent COVID-19. The donor label of this sample is uncertain. The sequenced sample was peripheral blood. The CDR3 sequence is CAWRAGSYEQYF. The CDR3 coding sequence is TGTGCCTGGCGAGCGGGATCCTACGAGCAGTACTTC.